This TCR beta chain was observed in a study of CD4 T cells in relation to SARS-CoV-2 and coronaviruses. Comment on this clone: Its cognate antigen is unknown.

Measured with immunoSEQ multiplex PCR; TCRdb has only the in-frame clones, and not every one. This table has 32,000 or so clones, approximately 80% appearing once. Germline-derived CDR1 and CDR2 are LGHNT and FRNRAP. There are 14 residues in the CDR3. V was pared by 1 base and J by 5 bases, with 11 bases between. The unexposed donors gave CD4+ T cells in about 2010-2019, prior to COVID-19. After roughly ten days of culture, CD4+ T cells were isolated. Testing used SARS-CoV-2 S/N and four cold-coronavirus spikes on unexposed-donor CD4+ T cells, cells permitting. The clonotype was recovered from a human donor in good health. Sequenced sample: CD4+ T cells from PBMCs, cultured in vitro. The rearrangement links TRBV12-5 to TRBJ1-1, with D perhaps TRBD1 (6 bases). The CDR3 loop reads CASGLDRVRTEAFF. The CDR3 DNA follows: TGTGCTAGTGGTTTGGACAGGGTAAGGACTGAAGCTTTCTTT.